The source of this T cell receptor (beta chain) is a study of OX40 agonist ivuxolimab in advanced cancers. Study-wide points: Dose levels from 0.1 to 3.0 mg/kg saw CD4+ and CD8+ blood T cells expand clonally by week 6.

Sequenced by immunoSEQ multiplex PCR; TCRdb stores in-frame clones only, minus some. The sample consists of 35,000 to 50,000 clones, 86% of them appearing once. Worth noting for this clone: What it binds is not known.

Sequencing was performed on CD4+ or CD8+ T cells sorted from blood, taken in a trial of the OX40 agonist ivuxolimab. The receptor was isolated from an adult with an advanced solid tumor such as melanoma, head and neck, liver or kidney cancer.

The chain's CDR3 is CASSLLDRGSETQYF. The CDR3 region has the DNA TGTGCCAGCAGCTTATTGGACAGGGGTTCGGAGACCCAGTACTTC. The gene calls are TRBV11-2 and TRBJ2-5; TRBD1 aligns across 9 bases. Looked up from germline, CDR1 is SGHAT and CDR2 is FQNNGV. The CDR3 is 15 residues long. The V and J ends lost 2 bases and 5 bases, in that order; junction bases with no gene match: 6.